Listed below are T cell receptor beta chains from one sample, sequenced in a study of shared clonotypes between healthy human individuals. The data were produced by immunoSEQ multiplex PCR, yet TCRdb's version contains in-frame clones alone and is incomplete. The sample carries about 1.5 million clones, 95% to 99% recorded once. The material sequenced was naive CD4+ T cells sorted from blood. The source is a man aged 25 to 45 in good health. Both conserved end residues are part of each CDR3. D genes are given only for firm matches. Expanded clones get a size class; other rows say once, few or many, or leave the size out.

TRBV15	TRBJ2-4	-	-	CATSSGNIQYF	TGTGCCACCAGCAGCGGAAACATTCAGTACTTC
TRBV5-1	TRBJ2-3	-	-	CASGPGANPLDTQYF	TGCGCCAGCGGACCAGGGGCCAACCCGTTAGATACGCAGTATTTT
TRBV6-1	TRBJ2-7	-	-	CASSERSEDFRAEQYF	TGTGCCAGCAGTGAAAGATCCGAAGATTTCAGGGCCGAGCAGTACTTC
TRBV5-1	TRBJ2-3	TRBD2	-	CASSSVAGSTDTQYF	TGCGCCAGCAGCTCAGTAGCGGGGAGCACAGATACGCAGTATTTT
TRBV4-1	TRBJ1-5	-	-	CASSQDHSSFEPQHF	TGCGCCAGCAGCCAAGACCACAGTTCTTTCGAGCCCCAGCATTTT
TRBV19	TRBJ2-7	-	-	CASSIGAASYEQYF	TGTGCCAGTAGTATAGGGGCGGCCTCCTACGAGCAGTACTTC
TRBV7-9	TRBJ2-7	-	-	CASSQGGGTTYEQYF	TGTGCCAGCAGCCAGGGGGGCGGGACTACCTACGAGCAGTACTTC
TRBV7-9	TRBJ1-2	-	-	CASSSVGGYTF	TGTGCCAGCAGCTCCGTCGGGGGCTACACCTTC
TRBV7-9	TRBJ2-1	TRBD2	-	CASSLHRLAGNNEQFF	TGTGCCAGCAGCCTACACCGGCTAGCGGGGAACAATGAGCAGTTCTTC
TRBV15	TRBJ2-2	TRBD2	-	CATSRDKLAGYTGELFF	TGTGCCACCAGCAGAGATAAGCTAGCGGGGTACACCGGGGAGCTGTTTTTT
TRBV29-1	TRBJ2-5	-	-	CSVRQPKETQYF	TGCAGCGTTCGGCAGCCCAAAGAGACCCAGTACTTC
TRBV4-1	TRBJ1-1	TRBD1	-	CASSQAGTAGTEAFF	TGCGCCAGCAGCCAGGCCGGGACAGCGGGGACTGAAGCTTTCTTT
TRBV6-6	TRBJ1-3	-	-	CASTERGSGNTIYF	TGTGCCAGCACCGAACGCGGCTCTGGAAACACCATATATTTT
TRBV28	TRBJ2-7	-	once	CASSFSTSYEQYF	TGTGCCAGCAGTTTCAGTACCTCCTACGAGCAGTACTTC
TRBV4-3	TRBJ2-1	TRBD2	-	CASSQEARGAYNEQFF	TGCGCCAGCAGCCAAGAGGCTCGGGGGGCCTACAATGAGCAGTTCTTC
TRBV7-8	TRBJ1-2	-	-	CASSLSVSGYGYTF	TGTGCCAGCAGCTTATCTGTCAGCGGCTATGGCTACACCTTC
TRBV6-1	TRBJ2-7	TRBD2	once	CASSVTSARSYEQYF	TGTGCCAGCAGCGTCACTAGCGCCCGTTCCTACGAGCAGTACTTC
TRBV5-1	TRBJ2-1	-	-	CASSLSGDSNEQFF	TGCGCCAGCAGCTTGAGTGGCGACTCCAATGAGCAGTTCTTC
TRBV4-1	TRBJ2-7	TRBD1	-	CASSLGTVDSYEQYF	TGCGCCAGCAGCCTCGGGACAGTGGATTCCTACGAGCAGTACTTC
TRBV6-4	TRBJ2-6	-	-	CASSTLYSRQSRANVLTF	TGTGCCAGCAGTACCCTATACTCACGACAAAGTCGGGCCAACGTCCTGACTTTC
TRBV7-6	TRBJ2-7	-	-	CASSLGTGRAYEQYF	TGTGCCAGCAGCTTAGGTACAGGGCGAGCCTACGAGCAGTACTTC
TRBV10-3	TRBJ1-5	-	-	CAISPHLTGGLGSNQPQHF	TGTGCCATCAGTCCTCACCTGACCGGGGGACTGGGTAGCAATCAGCCCCAGCATTTT
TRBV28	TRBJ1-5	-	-	CASSLPYQPQHF	TGTGCCAGCAGTTTGCCTTACCAGCCCCAGCATTTT
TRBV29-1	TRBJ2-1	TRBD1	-	CSVEPWTGGFIDEQFF	TGCAGCGTTGAACCATGGACAGGGGGCTTTATTGATGAGCAGTTCTTC
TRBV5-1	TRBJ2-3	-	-	CASSLALSSSSTDTQYF	TGCGCCAGCAGCTTGGCCCTTAGTAGCTCGAGCACAGATACGCAGTATTTT
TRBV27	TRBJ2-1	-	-	CASSLTLYNEQFF	TGTGCCAGCAGTTTGACCTTGTACAATGAGCAGTTCTTC
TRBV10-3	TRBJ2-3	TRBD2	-	CAISPGLAGRTDTQYF	TGTGCCATCAGTCCGGGACTAGCGGGACGCACAGATACGCAGTATTTT
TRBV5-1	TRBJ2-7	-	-	CASSRVDPVDEQYF	TGCGCCAGCAGCAGAGTGGACCCCGTAGACGAGCAGTACTTC
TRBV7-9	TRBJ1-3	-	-	CASSLMGEVYTIYF	TGTGCCAGCAGCTTAATGGGTGAAGTTTACACCATATATTTT
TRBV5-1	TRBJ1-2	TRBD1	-	CASSKDRDVHGYTF	TGCGCCAGCAGCAAGGACAGGGACGTTCATGGCTACACCTTC
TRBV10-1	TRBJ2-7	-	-	CASSEGGDLYEQYF	TGCGCCAGCAGTGAAGGGGGGGACCTCTACGAGCAGTACTTC
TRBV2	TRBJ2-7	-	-	CASSGDSYEQYF	TGTGCCAGCTCAGGGGACTCCTACGAGCAGTACTTC